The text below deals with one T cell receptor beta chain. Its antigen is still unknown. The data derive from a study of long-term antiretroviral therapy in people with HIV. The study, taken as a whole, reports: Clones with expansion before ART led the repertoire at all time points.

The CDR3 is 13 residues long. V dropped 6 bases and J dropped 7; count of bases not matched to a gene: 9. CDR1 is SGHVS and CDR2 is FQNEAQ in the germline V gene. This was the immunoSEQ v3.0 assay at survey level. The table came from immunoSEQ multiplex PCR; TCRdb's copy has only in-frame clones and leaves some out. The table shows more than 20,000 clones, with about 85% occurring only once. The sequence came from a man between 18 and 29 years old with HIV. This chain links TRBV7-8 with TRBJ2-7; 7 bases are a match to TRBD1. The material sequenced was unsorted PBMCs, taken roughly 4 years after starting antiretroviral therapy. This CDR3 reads CASRQEGRGEQYF. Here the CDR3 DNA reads TGTGCCAGCAGGCAAGAGGGCAGGGGGGAGCAGTACTTC.